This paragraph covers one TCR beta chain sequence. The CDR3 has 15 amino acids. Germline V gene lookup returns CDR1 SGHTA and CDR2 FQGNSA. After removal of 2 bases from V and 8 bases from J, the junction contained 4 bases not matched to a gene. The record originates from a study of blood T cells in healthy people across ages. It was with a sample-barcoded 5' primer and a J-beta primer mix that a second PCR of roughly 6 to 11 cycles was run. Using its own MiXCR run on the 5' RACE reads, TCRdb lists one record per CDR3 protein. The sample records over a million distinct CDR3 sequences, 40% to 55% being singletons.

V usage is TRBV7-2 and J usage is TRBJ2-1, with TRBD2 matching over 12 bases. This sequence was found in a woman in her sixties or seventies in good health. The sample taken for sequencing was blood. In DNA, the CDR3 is TGTGCCAGCAGCTTAAGACTAGCGGGAGATGATGAGCAGTTCTTC. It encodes CASSLRLAGDDEQFF.